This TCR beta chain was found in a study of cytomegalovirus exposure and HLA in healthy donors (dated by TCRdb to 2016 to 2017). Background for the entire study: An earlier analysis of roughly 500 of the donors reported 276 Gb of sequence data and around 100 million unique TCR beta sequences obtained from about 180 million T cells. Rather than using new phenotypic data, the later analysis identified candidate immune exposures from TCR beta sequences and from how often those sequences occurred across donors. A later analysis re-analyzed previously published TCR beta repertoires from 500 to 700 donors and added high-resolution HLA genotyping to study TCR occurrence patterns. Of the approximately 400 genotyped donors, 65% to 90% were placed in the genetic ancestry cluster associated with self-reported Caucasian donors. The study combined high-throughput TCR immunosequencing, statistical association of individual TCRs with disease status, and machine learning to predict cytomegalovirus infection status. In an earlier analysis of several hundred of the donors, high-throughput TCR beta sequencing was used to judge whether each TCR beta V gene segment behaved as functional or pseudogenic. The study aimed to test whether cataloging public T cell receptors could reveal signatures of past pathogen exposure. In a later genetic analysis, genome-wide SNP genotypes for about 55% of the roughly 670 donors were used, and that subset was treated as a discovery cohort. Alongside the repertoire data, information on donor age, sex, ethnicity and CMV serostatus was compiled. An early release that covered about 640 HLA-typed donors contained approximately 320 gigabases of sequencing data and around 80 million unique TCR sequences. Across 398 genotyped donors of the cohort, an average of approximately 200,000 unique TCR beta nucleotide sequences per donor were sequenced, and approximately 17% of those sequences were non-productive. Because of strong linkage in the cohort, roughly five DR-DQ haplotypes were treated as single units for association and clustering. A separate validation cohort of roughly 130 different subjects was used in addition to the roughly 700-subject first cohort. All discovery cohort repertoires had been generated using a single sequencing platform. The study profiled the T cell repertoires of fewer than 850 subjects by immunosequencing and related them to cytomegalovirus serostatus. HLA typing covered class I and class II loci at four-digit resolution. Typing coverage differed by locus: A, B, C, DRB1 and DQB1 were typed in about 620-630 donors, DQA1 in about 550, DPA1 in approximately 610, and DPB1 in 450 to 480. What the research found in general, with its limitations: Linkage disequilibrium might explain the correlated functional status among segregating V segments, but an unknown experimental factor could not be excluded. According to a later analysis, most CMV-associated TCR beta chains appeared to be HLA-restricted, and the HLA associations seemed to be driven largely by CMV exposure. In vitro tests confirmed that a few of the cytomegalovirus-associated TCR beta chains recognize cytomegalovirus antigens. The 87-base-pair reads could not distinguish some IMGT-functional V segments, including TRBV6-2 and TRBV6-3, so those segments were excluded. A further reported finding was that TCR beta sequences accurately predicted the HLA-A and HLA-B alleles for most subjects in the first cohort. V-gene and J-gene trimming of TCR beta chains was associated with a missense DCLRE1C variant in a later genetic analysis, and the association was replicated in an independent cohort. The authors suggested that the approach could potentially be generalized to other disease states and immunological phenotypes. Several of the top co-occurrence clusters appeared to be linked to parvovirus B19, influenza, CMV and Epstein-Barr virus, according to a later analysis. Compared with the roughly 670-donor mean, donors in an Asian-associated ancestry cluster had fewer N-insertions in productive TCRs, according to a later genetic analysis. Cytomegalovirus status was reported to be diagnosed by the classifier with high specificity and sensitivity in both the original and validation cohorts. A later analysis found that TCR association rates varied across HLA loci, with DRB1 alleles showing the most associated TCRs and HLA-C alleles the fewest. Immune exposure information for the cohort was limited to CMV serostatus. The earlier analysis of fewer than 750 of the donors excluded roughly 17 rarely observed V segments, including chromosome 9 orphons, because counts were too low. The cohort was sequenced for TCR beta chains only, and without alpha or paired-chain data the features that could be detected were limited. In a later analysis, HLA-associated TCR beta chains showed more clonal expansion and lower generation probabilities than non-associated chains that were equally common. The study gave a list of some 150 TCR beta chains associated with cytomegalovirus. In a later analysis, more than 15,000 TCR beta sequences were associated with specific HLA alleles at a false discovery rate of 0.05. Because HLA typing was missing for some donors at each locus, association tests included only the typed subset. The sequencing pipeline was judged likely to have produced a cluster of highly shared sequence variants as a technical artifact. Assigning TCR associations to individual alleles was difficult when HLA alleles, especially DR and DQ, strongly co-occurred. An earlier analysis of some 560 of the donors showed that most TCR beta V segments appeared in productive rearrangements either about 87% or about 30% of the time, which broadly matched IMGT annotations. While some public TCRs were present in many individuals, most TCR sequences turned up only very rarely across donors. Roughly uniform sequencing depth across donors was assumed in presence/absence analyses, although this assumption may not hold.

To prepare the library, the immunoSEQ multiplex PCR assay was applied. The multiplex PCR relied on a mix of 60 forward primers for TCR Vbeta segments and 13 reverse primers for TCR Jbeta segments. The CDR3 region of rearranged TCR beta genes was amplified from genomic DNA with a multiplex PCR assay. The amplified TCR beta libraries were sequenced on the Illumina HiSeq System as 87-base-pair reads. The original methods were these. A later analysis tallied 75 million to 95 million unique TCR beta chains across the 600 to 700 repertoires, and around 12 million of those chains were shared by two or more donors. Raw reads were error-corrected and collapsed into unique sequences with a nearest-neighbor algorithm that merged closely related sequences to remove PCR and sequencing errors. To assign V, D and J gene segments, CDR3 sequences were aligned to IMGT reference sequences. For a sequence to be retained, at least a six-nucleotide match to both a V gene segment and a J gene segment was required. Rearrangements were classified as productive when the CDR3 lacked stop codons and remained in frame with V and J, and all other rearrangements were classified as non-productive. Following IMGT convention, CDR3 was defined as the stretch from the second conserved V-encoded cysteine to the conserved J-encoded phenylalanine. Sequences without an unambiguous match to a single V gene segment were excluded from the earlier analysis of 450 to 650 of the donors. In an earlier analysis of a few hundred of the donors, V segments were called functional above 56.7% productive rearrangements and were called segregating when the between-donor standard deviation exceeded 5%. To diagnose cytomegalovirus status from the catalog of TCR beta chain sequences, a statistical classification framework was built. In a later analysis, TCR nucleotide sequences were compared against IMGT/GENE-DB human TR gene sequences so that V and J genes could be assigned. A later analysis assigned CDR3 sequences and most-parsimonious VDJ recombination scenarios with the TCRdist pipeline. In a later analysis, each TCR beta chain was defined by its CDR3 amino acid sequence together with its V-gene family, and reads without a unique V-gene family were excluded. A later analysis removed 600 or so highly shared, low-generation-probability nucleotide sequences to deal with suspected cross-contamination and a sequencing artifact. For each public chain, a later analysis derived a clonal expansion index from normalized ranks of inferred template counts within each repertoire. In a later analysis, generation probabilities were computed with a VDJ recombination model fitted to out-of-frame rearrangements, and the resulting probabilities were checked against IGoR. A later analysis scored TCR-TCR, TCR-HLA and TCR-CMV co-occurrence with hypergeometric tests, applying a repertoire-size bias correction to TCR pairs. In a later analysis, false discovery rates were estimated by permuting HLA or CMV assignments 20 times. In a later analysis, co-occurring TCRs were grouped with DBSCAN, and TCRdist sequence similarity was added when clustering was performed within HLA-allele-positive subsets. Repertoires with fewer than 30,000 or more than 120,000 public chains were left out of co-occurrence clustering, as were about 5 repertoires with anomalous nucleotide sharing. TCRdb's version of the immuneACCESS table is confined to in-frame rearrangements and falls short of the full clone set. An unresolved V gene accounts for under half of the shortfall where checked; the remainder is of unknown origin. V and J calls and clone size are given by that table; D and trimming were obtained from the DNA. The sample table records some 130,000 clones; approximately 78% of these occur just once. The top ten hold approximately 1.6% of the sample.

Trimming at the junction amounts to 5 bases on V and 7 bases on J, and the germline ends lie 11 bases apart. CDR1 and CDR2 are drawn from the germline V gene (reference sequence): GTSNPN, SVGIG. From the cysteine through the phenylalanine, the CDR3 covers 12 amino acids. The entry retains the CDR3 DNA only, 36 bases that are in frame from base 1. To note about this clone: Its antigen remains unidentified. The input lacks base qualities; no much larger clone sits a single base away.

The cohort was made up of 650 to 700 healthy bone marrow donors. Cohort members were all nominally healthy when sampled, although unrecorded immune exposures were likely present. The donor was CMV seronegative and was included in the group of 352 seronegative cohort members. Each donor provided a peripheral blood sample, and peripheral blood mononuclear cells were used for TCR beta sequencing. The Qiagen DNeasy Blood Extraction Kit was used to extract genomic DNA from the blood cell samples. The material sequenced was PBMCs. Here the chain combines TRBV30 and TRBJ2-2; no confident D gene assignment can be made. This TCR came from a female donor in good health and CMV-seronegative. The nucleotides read TGTGCCTGGGCGTGGGCCGACGGGGAGCTGTTTTTT. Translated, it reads CAWAWADGELFF.